These 12 T cell receptor beta chains originate from one sample sequenced in a study of blood T cell repertoires in COVID-19. Using immunoSEQ multiplex PCR, the repertoire was profiled, and TCRdb retains in-frame clones only, with some absent. The profile shows just under 55,000 clones, approximately 91% of them singletons. Sequencing was done on a sample of peripheral blood. These receptors originate from a man aged 50-59 years with acute or convalescent COVID-19.

The J gene is TRBJ1-3, the V gene TRBV6-6; 10 bases agree with TRBD1. V dropped 4 bases and J dropped 0; count of bases not matched to a gene: 3. The CDR3 runs 16 residues. In germline, CDR1 is MNHNY, CDR2 SVGAGI (reference sequence). The CDR3 DNA sequence: TGTGCCAGCAGTTCGGGACAGGGGAACTCTGGAAACACCATATATTTT. It codes for CASSSGQGNSGNTIYF.

The rearrangement links TRBV10-2 to TRBJ2-1, with 7 nucleotides matching TRBD2. The CDR3 runs to 13 residues. Germline loops: CDR1 WSHSY, CDR2 SAAADI. Losses at the gene ends were 8 bases for V and 8 bases for J; bases not matched to a gene: 9. The CDR3 protein is CASRWDYLYEQFF. The DNA of the CDR3 is TGCGCCAGCCGCTGGGACTACCTTTATGAGCAGTTCTTC.

The chain is built from TRBV5-4 and TRBJ2-2; 9 bases line up with TRBD1. Germline CDR1 SGHNT, CDR2 YYREEE (reference sequence). This CDR3 spans 15 amino acids. V was pared by 4 bases and J by 5 bases, with 6 bases of the junction left unmatched. The CDR3 nucleotides read TGTGCCAGCAGCCAGGGGACAGGGTGGACCGGGGAGCTGTTTTTT. Translated, it gives CASSQGTGWTGELFF.

The chain has TRBV25-1 and TRBJ1-2; 10 bases match TRBD1. The ends lost 3 bases at V and 7 bases at J; junction bases unmatched: 17. This CDR3 spans 18 amino acids. Per germline, CDR1 MGHDK and CDR2 SYGVNS. In DNA, the CDR3 is TGTGCCAGCAGTGACTCGGGACAGGGGCGACTAAGTGGGGTTGGCTACACCTTC. Amino acid sequence: CASSDSGQGRLSGVGYTF.

The chain combines TRBV19 with TRBJ1-5, with D hard to call. V lost 0 bases and J lost 1, with 7 bases in between. The germline gives CDR1 LNHDA, CDR2 SQIVND (reference sequence). The CDR3 loop spans 15 amino acids. The CDR3 bases are TGTGCCAGTAGTATAGAAAACAAAAGCAATCAGCCCCAGCATTTT. Translating gives CASSIENKSNQPQHF. Complete variable domain (other parts from reference TRBV19 and TRBJ1-5): DGGITQSPKYLFRKEGQNVTLSCEQNLNHDAMYWYRQDPGQGLRLIYYSQIVNDFQKGDIAEGYSVSREKKESFPLTVTSAQKNPTAFYLCASSIENKSNQPQHFGDGTRLSIL.

This clone was seen just once. The V and J genes are TRBV6-1 and TRBJ2-7; 9 bases are shared with TRBD2. The CDR3 loop spans 17 amino acids. The V gene's germline CDR1 is MNHNS and CDR2 SASEGT. J gave up 3 bases and V 0 bases, and 9 bases lay outside the gene matches. The CDR3 sequence is CASSEALPAGGVYEQYF. CDR3 coding DNA: TGTGCCAGCAGTGAAGCGCTACCAGCGGGAGGAGTCTACGAGCAGTACTTC.

This clone was counted once. The chain employs TRBV24-1 and TRBJ2-1; 9 nucleotides agree with TRBD1. The germline V gene encodes CDR1 KGHDR and CDR2 SFDVKD. The CDR3 length is 14 residues. The V segment lost 6 bases and the J segment 5 bases; nucleotides outside the gene matches: 4. Here the CDR3 reads CATSKDRGHNEQFF. As DNA, the CDR3 is TGTGCCACCAGTAAGGACAGGGGACACAATGAGCAGTTCTTC.

Only one count was recorded for this clone. This chain connects TRBV10-2 to TRBJ1-1, with D possibly matching TRBD1 (6 bases). Trimming cost V 5 bases and J 5 bases, with 15 bases left between them. CDR1 and CDR2 (germline): WSHSY, SAAADI. The CDR3 consists of 14 residues. CDR3 protein: CASSSGGAGTEAFF. The CDR3 DNA sequence: TGCGCCAGCAGTTCTGGGGGGGCGGGAACTGAAGCTTTCTTT.

The J gene is TRBJ2-7, the V gene TRBV27; no reliable D call. CDR1 MNHEY and CDR2 SMNVEV come from the germline V gene (reference sequence). Trimming removed 2 bases at V and 2 bases at J, with 7 bases between. This CDR3 comprises 13 residues. This chain's CDR3 is CASSLTLAYEQYF. For the CDR3, the DNA is TGTGCCAGCAGTTTAACTCTTGCCTACGAGCAGTACTTC.

This rearrangement joins TRBV5-1 to TRBJ2-2, with D unclear. V lost 1 base and J lost 1, with 5 bases in between. Germline CDR1 and CDR2: SGHRS and YFSETQ. The CDR3 loop spans 14 amino acids. CDR3 protein: CASSLNGNTGELFF. The CDR3, as DNA: TGCGCCAGCAGCTTGAACGGGAACACCGGGGAGCTGTTTTTT.

The chain carries TRBV5-1 and TRBJ2-4, with 8 bases that match TRBD2. There are 14 residues in the CDR3. Germline-derived CDR1 and CDR2 are SGHRS and YFSETQ. The trim removed 0 bases at V and 7 bases at J, leaving 3 bases unmatched. CDR3 coding DNA: TGCGCCAGCAGCTTGGGTGGCGGGGGGAACATTCAGTACTTC. Its translation is CASSLGGGGNIQYF.

The J gene is TRBJ1-4, the V gene TRBV6-6; unclear D gene. V was pared by 5 bases and J by 0 bases, with 13 bases between. The V gene's germline CDR1 is MNHNY and CDR2 SVGAGI (reference sequence). This CDR3 is built from 16 residues. CDR3 nucleotide sequence: TGTGCCAGCAGTCTGGGCAGATCTGCAACTAATGAAAAACTGTTTTTT. Its protein product is CASSLGRSATNEKLFF.